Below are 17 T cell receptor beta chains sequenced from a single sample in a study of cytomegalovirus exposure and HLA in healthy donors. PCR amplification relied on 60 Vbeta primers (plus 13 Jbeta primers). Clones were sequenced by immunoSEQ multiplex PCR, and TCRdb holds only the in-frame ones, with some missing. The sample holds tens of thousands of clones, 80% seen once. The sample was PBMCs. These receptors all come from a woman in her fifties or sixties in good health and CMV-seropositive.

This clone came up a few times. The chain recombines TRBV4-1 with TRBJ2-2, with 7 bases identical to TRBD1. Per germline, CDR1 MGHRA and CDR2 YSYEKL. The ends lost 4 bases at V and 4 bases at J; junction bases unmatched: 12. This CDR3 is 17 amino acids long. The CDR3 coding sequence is TGCGCCAGCAGCCGGTATACAGGGGATGGGGGCACCGGGGAGCTGTTTTTT. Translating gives CASSRYTGDGGTGELFF.

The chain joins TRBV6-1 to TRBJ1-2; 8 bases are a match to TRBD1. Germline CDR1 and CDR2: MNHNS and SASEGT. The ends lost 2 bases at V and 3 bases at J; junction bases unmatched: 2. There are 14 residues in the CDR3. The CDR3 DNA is TGTGCCAGCAGTGAACCAGGGGGCGACTATGGCTACACCTTC. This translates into CASSEPGGDYGYTF.

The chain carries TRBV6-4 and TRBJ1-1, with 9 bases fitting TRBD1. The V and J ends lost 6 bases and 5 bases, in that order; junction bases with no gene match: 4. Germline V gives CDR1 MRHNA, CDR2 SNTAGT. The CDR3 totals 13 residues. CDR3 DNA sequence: TGTGCCAGCAGACAGGGGGCTGGTACTGAAGCTTTCTTT. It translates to CASRQGAGTEAFF.

CDR3 in amino acids: CASTAGTGNTEAFF. CDR3 nucleotide sequence: TGTGCCAGCACCGCGGGGACAGGGAACACTGAAGCTTTCTTT. This chain links TRBV6-1 with TRBJ1-1; 8 bases map to TRBD1. Losses at the gene ends were 7 bases for V and 1 base for J; bases not matched to a gene: 5. Germline V lookup: CDR1 MNHNS, CDR2 SASEGT. This CDR3 spans 14 amino acids.

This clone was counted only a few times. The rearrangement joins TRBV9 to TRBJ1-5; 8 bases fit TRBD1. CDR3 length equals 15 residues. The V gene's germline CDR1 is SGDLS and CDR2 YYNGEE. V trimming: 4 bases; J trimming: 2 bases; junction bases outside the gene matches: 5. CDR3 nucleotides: TGTGCCAGCAGCAAAGGACAGGGCGGCAATCAGCCCCAGCATTTT. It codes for CASSKGQGGNQPQHF.

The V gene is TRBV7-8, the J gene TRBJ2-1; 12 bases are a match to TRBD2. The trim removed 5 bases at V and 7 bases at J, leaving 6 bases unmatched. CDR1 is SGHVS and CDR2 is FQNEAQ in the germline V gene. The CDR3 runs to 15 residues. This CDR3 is CASSGTSGGPNEQFF. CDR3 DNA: TGTGCCAGCAGCGGCACTAGCGGGGGGCCTAATGAGCAGTTCTTC.

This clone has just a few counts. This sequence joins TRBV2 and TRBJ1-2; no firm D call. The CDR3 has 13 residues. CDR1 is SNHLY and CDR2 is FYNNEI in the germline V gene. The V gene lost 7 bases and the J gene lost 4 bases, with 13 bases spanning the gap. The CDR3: CASTEIITYGYTF. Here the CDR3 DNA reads TGTGCCAGCACCGAGATTATTACCTATGGCTACACCTTC.

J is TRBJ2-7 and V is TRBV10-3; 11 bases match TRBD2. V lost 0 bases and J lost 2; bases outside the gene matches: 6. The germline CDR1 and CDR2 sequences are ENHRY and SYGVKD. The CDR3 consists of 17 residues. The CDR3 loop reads CAISESASGGFTYEQYF. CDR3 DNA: TGTGCCATCAGTGAGTCGGCTAGCGGGGGGTTTACCTACGAGCAGTACTTC.

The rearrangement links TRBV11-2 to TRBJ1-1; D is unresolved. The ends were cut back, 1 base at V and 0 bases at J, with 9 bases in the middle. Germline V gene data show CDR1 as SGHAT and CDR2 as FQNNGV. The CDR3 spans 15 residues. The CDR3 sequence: CASSLVGRMNTEAFF. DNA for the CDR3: TGTGCCAGCAGCTTAGTAGGGAGAATGAACACTGAAGCTTTCTTT.

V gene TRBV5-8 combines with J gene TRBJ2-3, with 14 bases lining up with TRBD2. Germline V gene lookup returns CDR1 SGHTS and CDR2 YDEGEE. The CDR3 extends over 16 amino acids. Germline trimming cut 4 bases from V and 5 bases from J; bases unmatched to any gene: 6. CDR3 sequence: CASSTGLAGAGDTQYF. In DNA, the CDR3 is TGTGCCAGCAGCACGGGACTAGCGGGGGCAGGAGATACGCAGTATTTT.

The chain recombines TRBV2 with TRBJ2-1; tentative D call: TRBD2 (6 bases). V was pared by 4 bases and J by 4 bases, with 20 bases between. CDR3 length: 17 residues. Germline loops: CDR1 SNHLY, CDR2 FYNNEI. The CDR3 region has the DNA TGTGCCAGCAGTGGGCCTAACTTAGCGGTCCTTTACAATGAGCAGTTCTTC. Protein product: CASSGPNLAVLYNEQFF.

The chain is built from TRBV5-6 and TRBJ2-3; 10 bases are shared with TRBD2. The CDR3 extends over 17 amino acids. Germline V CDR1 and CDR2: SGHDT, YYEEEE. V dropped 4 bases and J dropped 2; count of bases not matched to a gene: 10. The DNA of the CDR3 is TGTGCCAGCAGCCCCGGACTAGCGGCTTTGTTCACAGATACGCAGTATTTT. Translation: CASSPGLAALFTDTQYF.

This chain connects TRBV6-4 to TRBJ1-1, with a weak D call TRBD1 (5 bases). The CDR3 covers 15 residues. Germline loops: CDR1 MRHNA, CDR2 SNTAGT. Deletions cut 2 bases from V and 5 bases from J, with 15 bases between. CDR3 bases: TGTGCCAGCAGTGACCTTACCCGAGGACAAACTGAAGCTTTCTTT. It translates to CASSDLTRGQTEAFF.

The CDR3: CASSLAGSGGWYNEQFF. CDR3 DNA sequence: TGCGCCAGCAGCTTGGCCGGGTCAGGGGGCTGGTACAATGAGCAGTTCTTC. The V and J genes are TRBV5-1 and TRBJ2-1; 8 nucleotides match TRBD1. The CDR3 length is 17 residues. Germline V lookup: CDR1 SGHRS, CDR2 YFSETQ. J was trimmed by 4 bases and V by 0 bases; bases with no gene match: 9.

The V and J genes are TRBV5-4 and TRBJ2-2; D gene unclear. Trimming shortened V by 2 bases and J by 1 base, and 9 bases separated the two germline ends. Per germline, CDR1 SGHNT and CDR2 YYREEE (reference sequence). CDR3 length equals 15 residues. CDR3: CASSFPGLNTGELFF. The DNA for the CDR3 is TGTGCCAGCAGCTTCCCAGGCTTGAACACCGGGGAGCTGTTTTTT.

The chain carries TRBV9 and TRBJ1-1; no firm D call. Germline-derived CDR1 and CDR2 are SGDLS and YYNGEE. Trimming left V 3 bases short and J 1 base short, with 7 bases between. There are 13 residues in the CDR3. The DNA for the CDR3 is TGTGCCAGCAGCGAGAGTCCGAACACTGAAGCTTTCTTT. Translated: CASSESPNTEAFF.

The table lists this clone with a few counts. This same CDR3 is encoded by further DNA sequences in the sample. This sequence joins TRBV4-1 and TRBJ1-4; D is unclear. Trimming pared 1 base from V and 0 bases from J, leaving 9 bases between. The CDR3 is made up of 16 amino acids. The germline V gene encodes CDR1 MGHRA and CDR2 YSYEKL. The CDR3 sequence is CASSQGTVATNEKLFF. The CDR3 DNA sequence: TGCGCCAGCAGCCAAGGAACAGTTGCAACTAATGAAAAACTGTTTTTT.